A single sample is the source of the 9 T cell receptor beta chains below, sequenced in a study of T cell responses to AZD1222 COVID-19 vaccine. Profiled with immunoSEQ multiplex PCR; TCRdb holds only in-frame clones, not every one. This sample has some 120,000 clones, with more than 75% found just once. This sample comprised peripheral blood, obtained on day 0 of AZD1222 vaccination. These receptor sequences come from an adult in good health.

This chain connects TRBV7-8 to TRBJ1-1; D is perhaps TRBD1 (6 bases). There are 16 residues in the CDR3. Deletions cut 1 base from V and 1 base from J, with 13 bases between. Looked up from germline, CDR1 is SGHVS and CDR2 is FQNEAQ. The CDR3 loop is CASSLVLGGPNTEAFF. Written as DNA, the CDR3 is TGTGCCAGCAGCTTAGTACTAGGGGGGCCGAACACTGAAGCTTTCTTT.

The chain is built from TRBV15 and TRBJ2-7, with unresolved D. CDR3 length: 14 amino acids. The V end was cut by 5 bases, the J end by 2 bases, with 13 bases between. The germline gives CDR1 LNHNV, CDR2 YYDKDF (reference sequence). The DNA for the CDR3 is TGTGCCACCAGCTTCGAGGACCTAACCTACGAGCAGTACTTC. Translated, it gives CATSFEDLTYEQYF.

The chain links TRBV12-3 or TRBV12-4 to TRBJ1-2; D is possibly TRBD1 (5 bases). This CDR3 has 11 amino acids. Trimming removed 6 bases from V and 8 bases from J, with 10 bases in between. The chain's CDR3 is CASRGRGGYTF. CDR3 DNA: TGTGCCAGCAGGGGGCGTGGAGGCTACACCTTC.

The chain recombines TRBV2 with TRBJ1-4, with 7 bases that match TRBD1. Germline-derived CDR1 and CDR2 are SNHLY and FYNNEI. The V gene end was trimmed by 8 bases and the J gene end by 8 bases; junction bases not matched to a gene: 11. This CDR3 is 14 amino acids long. CDR3 sequence: CASGQASGAEKLFF. The CDR3 nucleotides are TGTGCCAGCGGACAGGCCTCAGGGGCGGAAAAACTGTTTTTT.

The V gene is TRBV9, the J gene TRBJ2-6, with unresolved D. The CDR3 extends over 14 amino acids. Deletions cut 2 bases from V and 7 bases from J, with 10 bases between. Germline V lookup: CDR1 SGDLS, CDR2 YYNGEE. This CDR3 is CASSVQESANVLTF. In DNA, the CDR3 is TGTGCCAGCAGCGTTCAGGAGTCCGCCAACGTCCTGACTTTC.

V and J are TRBV24-1 and TRBJ2-1; 9 bases are a match to TRBD2. Germline-derived CDR1 and CDR2 are KGHDR and SFDVKD. CDR3 size: 16 residues. After removal of 3 bases from V and 5 bases from J, the junction contained 7 bases not matched to a gene. The CDR3 spells CATSDVSGRSHNEQFF. The CDR3, as DNA: TGTGCCACCAGTGATGTGAGCGGGAGGTCCCACAATGAGCAGTTCTTC.

This sequence joins TRBV7-9 and TRBJ1-1, with D maybe TRBD1 (5 bases). The CDR3 runs to 13 residues. Trimming shortened V by 3 bases and J by 3 bases, and 8 bases separated the two germline ends. CDR1 and CDR2 (germline): SEHNR, FQNEAQ (reference sequence). The DNA for the CDR3 is TGTGCCAGCAGCTTGATGGGGGACACTGAAGCTTTCTTT. Translated, it gives CASSLMGDTEAFF. Looking up the rest from reference TRBV7-9 and TRBJ1-1 gives the full variable domain: DTGVSQNPRHKITKRGQNVTFRCDPISEHNRLYWYRQTLGQGPEFLTYFQNEAQLEKSRLLSDRFSAERPKGSFSTLEIQRTEQGDSAMYLCASSLMGDTEAFFGQGTRLTVV.

This clone showed up just a few times. Additional DNA sequences in this sample encode the identical CDR3. This chain joins TRBV4-3 and TRBJ2-7; no firm D call. V lost 0 bases and J lost 3, with 6 bases in between. This CDR3 has 13 residues. Looked up from germline, CDR1 is LGHNA and CDR2 is YSLEER. CDR3 bases: TGCGCCAGCAGCCAAGACCTCCTCTACGAGCAGTACTTC. Its protein is CASSQDLLYEQYF.

This clone was detected a few times. This chain uses TRBV28 with TRBJ1-1, with 7 bases aligning to TRBD1. The CDR3 is 14 residues long. With 4 bases clipped from V and 4 bases from J, the junction kept 6 bases outside the gene matches. Germline-derived CDR1 and CDR2 are MDHEN and SYDVKM. The CDR3 DNA follows: TGTGCCAGCAGTTCCGGTCCAGGGGGCACTGAAGCTTTCTTT. Protein: CASSSGPGGTEAFF.